This is a list of T cell receptor beta chains from one sample in a study of cytomegalovirus exposure and HLA in healthy donors. Produced via immunoSEQ multiplex PCR; TCRdb's table is partial and in-frame only. The sample records roughly 100,000 clones, around 65% being singletons. Sequencing was performed on PBMCs. All receptors derive from a woman between 50 and 59 years old in good health and CMV-seronegative. Both conserved end residues are trimmed from each CDR3.

V gene,J gene,CDR3 protein
TRBV7-2,TRBJ1-4,ASSLGGAGGEKLF
TRBV7-9,TRBJ1-5,ASSRGTGDASQPQH
TRBV30,TRBJ2-2,AWSKGGDGELF
TRBV4-2,TRBJ2-3,ASSQGGTGRTDTQY
TRBV11-2,TRBJ2-7,ASSGVERGLSYEQY
TRBV5-4,TRBJ2-2,ASTLEPTGVNTGELF
TRBV11-2,TRBJ2-1,ASTPGAYNEQF
TRBV30,TRBJ1-2,AWRRTGNYGYT
TRBV7-9,TRBJ2-7,ASSSLRAAGAPEQY
TRBV4-2,TRBJ1-2,ASSPPGQGWGYT
TRBV30,TRBJ1-2,AWSVHPPTGNGYT
TRBV6-1,TRBJ2-3,ASSEQILASGASDTQY
TRBV4-2,TRBJ2-2,ASSPREERELF
TRBV29-1,TRBJ2-1,SARTGGDEQF
TRBV15,TRBJ1-5,ATSRDRVSNQPQH
TRBV15,TRBJ2-5,ATSISSGYQETQY
TRBV2,TRBJ2-3,ASSEYGGGNTDTQY
TRBV25-1,TRBJ1-1,ASSELGRRETEAF
TRBV6-6,TRBJ1-1,ASSLTPMRMNTEAF
TRBV7-9,TRBJ2-6,ASSQTGPGANVLT
TRBV10-2,TRBJ2-1,ASSESTGNEQF
TRBV6-5,TRBJ2-5,ASSHERGTQETQY
TRBV7-3,TRBJ2-5,ASSSGLAGRETQY
TRBV4-2,TRBJ2-1,ASSQEGGGSYNEQF
TRBV19,TRBJ1-1,ASSSFRGPDTEAF
TRBV4-1,TRBJ2-5,ASSQGSGLAWVPQETQY
TRBV23-1,TRBJ2-1,ASSQTATGGSF
TRBV9,TRBJ2-7,ASSVGRVSYEQY
TRBV13,TRBJ1-1,ASGLWTGGLNTEAF
TRBV2,TRBJ2-7,ASSRDSYEQY
TRBV6-5,TRBJ1-2,ASSFNRDRVYGYT
TRBV28,TRBJ1-6,ASSLLIGRAQNPNSPLH
TRBV11-3,TRBJ1-4,ASSRDRENEKLF
TRBV29-1,TRBJ1-1,SVVSQGRTEAF
TRBV5-8,TRBJ1-5,ASSLEGMGNQPQH
TRBV28,TRBJ2-1,ASTKTGWFDEQF
TRBV7-2,TRBJ2-3,ASSSQPLGVTDTQY
TRBV2,TRBJ2-3,ASRPGSTGTDTQY
TRBV5-1,TRBJ2-3,ASSLAGVGTDTQY
TRBV4-2,TRBJ1-2,ASSRGGAPRGYT
TRBV18,TRBJ2-1,ASSVGVGRAYNEQF
TRBV18,TRBJ1-2,ASTRDRGVRSGYT
TRBV11-1,TRBJ1-2,ASSLVGSEANYGYT
TRBV7-9,TRBJ1-1,ASSLVLGGGKAF
TRBV6-5,TRBJ2-3,ASRELSGTDTQY
TRBV6-5,TRBJ2-7,ASRLAAGAGQY
TRBV7-7,TRBJ2-5,ASSLVLGATQY
TRBV6-6,TRBJ1-1,ASSYTRLGREAF
TRBV6-5,TRBJ2-2,ASNNPGQGYRELF
TRBV10-1,TRBJ2-1,ASSEIDRPPNEQF
TRBV2,TRBJ1-4,ASSEELTLDRVAEKLF
TRBV18,TRBJ1-5,ASSPQVGRSGQPQH
TRBV12-5,TRBJ2-1,ASGLVDNEQF
TRBV6-1,TRBJ2-5,ASSEGSSGSTGETQY
TRBV7-2,TRBJ2-3,ASSPWTSGRGPDTQY
TRBV6-4,TRBJ2-1,ASSDSLDRSLTGHRGNEQF
TRBV25-1,TRBJ1-3,ASSELNSISGNTIY
TRBV7-2,TRBJ1-4,ASSTKTATNEKLF
TRBV6-1,TRBJ1-2,ASSGYTGWDYGYT